One and the same sample provided the 21 T cell receptor beta chains below, sequenced in a study of cytomegalovirus exposure and HLA in healthy donors. In the PCR, 60 Vbeta and 13 Jbeta primers were used. Profiling relied on immunoSEQ multiplex PCR, and the TCRdb table lists in-frame clones only, not all of them. The table has about 93,000 clones, 82% seen once; the top ten hold under 4%. The specimen sequenced was PBMCs. These receptors were collected from a man over 45 in good health and CMV-seronegative.

The chain joins TRBV28 to TRBJ2-7; D unresolved. Germline V gene lookup returns CDR1 MDHEN and CDR2 SYDVKM. There are 11 residues in the CDR3. V was pared by 3 bases and J by 6 bases, with 6 bases between. CDR3 sequence reads: CASSFRFEQYF. The CDR3 DNA sequence: TGTGCCAGCAGTTTCAGATTCGAGCAGTACTTC. Complete variable domain (other parts from reference TRBV28 and TRBJ2-7): DVKVTQSSRYLVKRTGEKVFLECVQDMDHENMFWYRQDPGLGLRLIYFSYDVKMKEKGDIPEGYSVSREKKERFSLILESASTNQTSMYLCASSFRFEQYFGPGTRLTVT.

The rearrangement links TRBV7-2 to TRBJ1-1, with D perhaps TRBD1 (6 bases). Trimming pared 5 bases from V and 4 bases from J, leaving 23 bases between. CDR3 length equals 17 residues. Germline V lookup: CDR1 SGHTA, CDR2 FQGNSA. Here the CDR3 DNA reads TGTGCCAGCAGCCGCAGTTTAGGGGGTAGGATCGGCACTGAAGCTTTCTTT. The encoded protein is CASSRSLGGRIGTEAFF.

The chain links TRBV16 to TRBJ2-7; 12 bases map to TRBD2. From germline, CDR1 is KGHSY and CDR2 FQNENV. J gave up 7 bases and V 0 bases, and 4 bases lay outside the gene matches. The CDR3 loop spans 15 amino acids. The DNA of the CDR3 is TGTGCCAGCAGCCAATCTCCGACTAGCGGGAGAGAGCAGTACTTC. Protein: CASSQSPTSGREQYF.

A single count supports this clone. This chain joins TRBV5-1 and TRBJ2-2, with D perhaps matching TRBD1 (5 bases). With 2 bases removed from V and 6 bases from J, the gap between germline ends came to 14 bases. CDR3 size: 15 residues. Germline-derived CDR1 and CDR2 are SGHRS and YFSETQ. This chain's CDR3 is CASSFLRESAGELFF. The CDR3, as DNA: TGCGCCAGCAGCTTCCTCAGGGAATCCGCCGGGGAGCTGTTTTTT. Together with reference TRBV5-1 and TRBJ2-2, the CDR3 gives the full variable domain: KAGVTQTPRYLIKTRGQQVTLSCSPISGHRSVSWYQQTPGQGLQFLFEYFSETQRNKGNFPGRFSGRQFSNSRSEMNVSTLELGDSALYLCASSFLRESAGELFFGEGSRLTVL.

CDR3 sequence reads: CASSLGQRANEKLFF. The DNA of the CDR3 is TGTGCCAGCAGTTTAGGGCAGCGGGCTAATGAAAAACTGTTTTTT. The chain recombines TRBV28 with TRBJ1-4; D gene uncertain. The CDR3 consists of 15 residues. CDR1 is MDHEN and CDR2 is SYDVKM in the germline V gene. V lost 2 bases and J 3 bases, leaving 10 bases between the germline ends.

V usage is TRBV6-5 and J usage is TRBJ2-2; D is perhaps TRBD2 (5 bases). CDR1 and CDR2 from the germline V gene are MNHEY and SVGAGI. This CDR3 is built from 16 residues. Trimming stripped 0 bases from V and 4 bases from J, with 12 bases between. For the CDR3, the DNA is TGTGCCAGCAGTTACTCGCGGGTGACTGCCACCGGGGAGCTGTTTTTT. It is translated as CASSYSRVTATGELFF.

This rearrangement joins TRBV7-6 to TRBJ2-7, with 9 bases identical to TRBD1. Germline CDR1 reads SGHVS; CDR2 reads FNYEAQ. After removal of 4 bases from V and 6 bases from J, the junction contained 13 bases not matched to a gene. The CDR3 loop spans 16 amino acids. The CDR3 protein is CASSSGQGGVSSEQYF. Written as DNA, the CDR3 is TGTGCCAGCAGCTCGGGACAGGGTGGTGTAAGCTCCGAGCAGTACTTC.

V usage is TRBV7-3 and J usage is TRBJ2-5; TRBD1 might be the D (6 bases). V lost 4 bases, J lost 4 bases, and 13 bases lay in between. The CDR3 has 14 amino acids. Germline CDR1 reads SGHTA; CDR2 reads FQGTGA. CDR3 DNA sequence: TGTGCCAGCAGCTATACAGGGAAGGGAGAGACCCAGTACTTC. Encoded protein: CASSYTGKGETQYF.

The V gene is TRBV6-6, the J gene TRBJ1-3; D is uncertain. The CDR3 covers 14 residues. V lost 4 bases, J lost 0 bases, and 7 bases lay in between. In germline, CDR1 is MNHNY, CDR2 SVGAGI (reference sequence). The CDR3 sequence: CASSLQISGNTIYF. The DNA of the CDR3 is TGTGCCAGCAGTTTACAGATCTCTGGAAACACCATATATTTT.

This sequence joins TRBV5-1 and TRBJ2-2; possibly TRBD1 for D (5 bases). Trimming took off 4 bases at V and 6 bases at J, with 22 bases between the two ends. The CDR3 length is 17 residues. CDR1 and CDR2 (germline): SGHRS, YFSETQ. As DNA, the CDR3 is TGCGCCAGCAGCGAGGACCTACCTACCCAAGGGGCCGGGGAGCTGTTTTTT. Encoded protein: CASSEDLPTQGAGELFF.

This clone was seen a few times. V usage is TRBV4-2 and J usage is TRBJ1-5; a weak D match, TRBD1 (6 bases). The CDR3 runs to 15 residues. The V end was cut by 7 bases, the J end by 0 bases, with 13 bases between. Germline V gene sequence: CDR1 LGHNA, CDR2 YNFKEQ. CDR3 sequence (DNA): TGTGCCAGCAATCCAGGGGCGGATAGCAATCAGCCCCAGCATTTT. This sequence encodes CASNPGADSNQPQHF.

The chain uses TRBV6-1 and TRBJ1-5; D is unresolved. The CDR3 covers 16 residues. CDR1 and CDR2 (germline): MNHNS, SASEGT. V dropped 0 bases and J dropped 6 bases, with 15 bases sitting between them. The DNA for the CDR3 is TGTGCCAGCAGTGAAGCGCTTCGGGGAACGGGTCAGCCCCAGCATTTT. Amino acid sequence: CASSEALRGTGQPQHF.

The V call is TRBV2, the J call TRBJ2-7, with 9 bases lining up with TRBD1. CDR1 and CDR2 from the germline V gene are SNHLY and FYNNEI. V gave up 5 bases and J gave up 2 bases; unmatched junction bases: 7. The CDR3 extends over 15 amino acids. CDR3 DNA sequence: TGTGCCAGCAGTTGGGACAGGGTGAATCCCTACGAGCAGTACTTC. This encodes CASSWDRVNPYEQYF. Using reference TRBV2 and TRBJ2-7 for the parts outside the CDR3, the full variable domain is EPEVTQTPSHQVTQMGQEVILRCVPISNHLYFYWYRQILGQKVEFLVSFYNNEISEKSEIFDDQFSVERPDGSNFTLKIRSTKLEDSAMYFCASSWDRVNPYEQYFGPGTRLTVT.

This clone was counted between two and nine times. The chain has TRBV19 and TRBJ2-7; D is uncertain. The V end lost 3 bases, the J end lost 0 bases, and 9 bases lay between the germline ends. In germline, CDR1 is LNHDA, CDR2 SQIVND (reference sequence). This CDR3 is built from 14 residues. CDR3 protein: CASSMVASSYEQYF. CDR3 coding DNA: TGTGCCAGTAGTATGGTGGCTAGCTCCTACGAGCAGTACTTC.

This rearrangement joins TRBV28 to TRBJ1-6; D is perhaps TRBD1 (5 bases). The CDR3 is 15 residues long. Germline V gene lookup returns CDR1 MDHEN and CDR2 SYDVKM. Trimming took off 2 bases at V and 9 bases at J, with 14 bases between the two ends. The CDR3 DNA reads TGTGCCAGCAGTTTAGGTGGGCAGGGAGGTTCACCCCTCCACTTT. Encoded protein: CASSLGGQGGSPLHF.

The chain employs TRBV5-4 and TRBJ1-1, with a tentative D call TRBD1 (5 bases). The CDR3 consists of 16 residues. V dropped 1 base and J dropped 1 base, with 14 bases sitting between them. Germline V CDR1 and CDR2: SGHNT, YYREEE (reference sequence). CDR3 region: CASSLRTQGSNTEAFF. The DNA of the CDR3 is TGTGCCAGCAGCTTGCGGACGCAGGGTTCGAACACTGAAGCTTTCTTT.

This chain links TRBV30 with TRBJ1-4; 11 bases align to TRBD1. The length of the CDR3 is 15 residues. The V gene's germline CDR1 is GTSNPN and CDR2 SVGIG (reference sequence). V gave up 4 bases and J gave up 7 bases; unmatched junction bases: 8. The CDR3 coding sequence is TGTGCCTGGAACCTCGTGGGGACAGGGGGTGAAAAACTGTTTTTT. Translation: CAWNLVGTGGEKLFF. The full variable domain, in which reference TRBV30 and TRBJ1-4 provide the parts outside the CDR3, is SQTIHQWPATLVQPVGSPLSLECTVEGTSNPNLYWYRQAAGRGLQLLFYSVGIGQISSEVPQNLSASRPQDRQFILSSKKLLLSDSGFYLCAWNLVGTGGEKLFFGSGTQLSVL.

V and J are TRBV5-5 and TRBJ1-1; tentative D call: TRBD1 (5 bases). V lost 6 bases and J 6 bases, leaving 12 bases between the germline ends. This CDR3 is built from 12 residues. CDR1 SGHKS and CDR2 YYEKEE come from the germline V gene (reference sequence). The CDR3 region is CASTKGWAEAFF. The CDR3 DNA sequence: TGTGCCAGCACCAAGGGGTGGGCTGAAGCTTTCTTT. Based on the CDR3 plus reference TRBV5-5 and TRBJ1-1, the full variable domain is DAGVTQSPTHLIKTRGQQVTLRCSPISGHKSVSWYQQVLGQGPQFIFQYYEKEERGRGNFPDRFSARQFPNYSSELNVNALLLGDSALYLCASTKGWAEAFFGQGTRLTVV.

The rearrangement uses TRBV28 and TRBJ2-1; 10 bases fit TRBD2. The ends lost 6 bases at V and 5 bases at J; junction bases unmatched: 7. Germline values: CDR1 MDHEN, CDR2 SYDVKM. The CDR3 length is 15 residues. The CDR3 nucleotides read TGTGCCAGCAGCACAAGCGGGAGGGCCCACAATGAGCAGTTCTTC. Translated: CASSTSGRAHNEQFF. Full variable domain (outside the CDR3, taken from reference TRBV28 and TRBJ2-1): DVKVTQSSRYLVKRTGEKVFLECVQDMDHENMFWYRQDPGLGLRLIYFSYDVKMKEKGDIPEGYSVSREKKERFSLILESASTNQTSMYLCASSTSGRAHNEQFFGPGTRLTVL.

CDR3 DNA: TGTGCCAGCGCCAACAACGGGTTCCAAGAGACCCAGTACTTC. It yields the protein CASANNGFQETQYF. The rearrangement links TRBV7-9 to TRBJ2-5; no definite D call. The ends were cut back, 8 bases at V and 1 base at J, with 14 bases in the middle. The CDR3 loop spans 14 amino acids. In germline, CDR1 is SEHNR, CDR2 FQNEAQ (reference sequence).

This chain uses TRBV27 with TRBJ1-1; D unresolved. CDR3 length: 14 residues. Deletions cut 5 bases from V and 2 bases from J, with 12 bases between. Per germline, CDR1 MNHEY and CDR2 SMNVEV (reference sequence). In DNA, the CDR3 is TGTGCCAGCAGTCCACGTGGGAGAAACACTGAAGCTTTCTTT. Protein product: CASSPRGRNTEAFF.